The next 31 T cell receptor beta chains were all read from a single sample in a study of blood T cell repertoires in COVID-19. Profiled with immunoSEQ multiplex PCR; TCRdb holds only in-frame clones, not every one. The table lists 35,000 to 55,000 clones, approximately 71% of them singletons. The material sequenced was peripheral blood. These TCRs come from an elderly man with acute or convalescent COVID-19.

The chain joins TRBV18 to TRBJ1-1, with D perhaps TRBD1 (6 bases). The germline V gene has CDR1 KGHSH and CDR2 LQKENI. V lost 3 bases and J lost 6, with 14 bases in between. This CDR3 is 14 amino acids long. In DNA, the CDR3 is TGTGCCAGCTCACCGGGGGCCCCGTCGGCTGAAGCTTTCTTT. Residues: CASSPGAPSAEAFF.

The genes are TRBV27 and TRBJ1-1; 8 bases fit TRBD1. In germline, CDR1 is MNHEY, CDR2 SMNVEV (reference sequence). This CDR3 contains 15 residues. The ends lost 4 bases at V and 2 bases at J; junction bases unmatched: 6. CDR3 DNA: TGTGCCAGCAGTTCCTACGGGACAGGTAACACTGAAGCTTTCTTT. Translating it yields CASSSYGTGNTEAFF.

This sequence joins TRBV18 and TRBJ2-1; the D is unclear. The germline V and J ends were trimmed by 8 bases and 4 bases, with 12 bases remaining between them. CDR3 length equals 13 residues. CDR1 and CDR2 from the germline V gene are KGHSH and LQKENI. CDR3 loop: CASPLHAYNEQFF. CDR3 in DNA: TGTGCCAGCCCACTCCACGCGTACAATGAGCAGTTCTTC.

This clone was counted a single time. This sequence joins TRBV7-9 and TRBJ1-2; maybe TRBD1 (6 bases). CDR3 length: 14 amino acids. V lost 1 base and J lost 2, with 8 bases in between. CDR1 is SEHNR, CDR2 FQNEAQ, per germline (reference sequence). The CDR3: CASSLVGGNYGYTF. The DNA of the CDR3 is TGTGCCAGCAGCTTAGTAGGGGGAAACTATGGCTACACCTTC.

The chain couples TRBV6-1 to TRBJ1-1, with D perhaps matching TRBD1 (5 bases). With 2 bases removed from V and 6 bases from J, the gap between germline ends came to 10 bases. The CDR3 covers 13 residues. Germline lookup yields CDR1 MNHNS and CDR2 SASEGT. The CDR3 loop reads CASSEQGGAEAFF. DNA of the CDR3: TGTGCCAGCAGTGAACAGGGAGGCGCTGAAGCTTTCTTT.

This clone was observed a handful of times. V gene TRBV18 combines with J gene TRBJ2-2; tentatively, D is TRBD2 (5 bases). Deletions cut 4 bases from V and 5 bases from J, with 14 bases between. The CDR3 runs to 15 residues. Germline CDR1 is KGHSH and CDR2 is LQKENI. The CDR3 DNA reads TGTGCCAGCTCACGAGAAACGAGGGAAACCGGGGAGCTGTTTTTT. It encodes CASSRETRETGELFF.

The chain employs TRBV20-1 and TRBJ2-2; D unclear. Looked up from germline, CDR1 is DFQATT and CDR2 is SNEGSKA (reference sequence). The CDR3 is made up of 12 amino acids. Trimming took off 3 bases at V and 6 bases at J, with 8 bases between the two ends. CDR3 amino acids: CSASFGSGELFF. In DNA form, the CDR3 reads TGCAGTGCTAGTTTCGGGTCCGGGGAGCTGTTTTTT.

This clone was picked up one time. The V and J genes are TRBV11-2 and TRBJ2-5, with D possibly TRBD1 on 5 matching bases. V gave up 5 bases and J gave up 3 bases, with 13 bases separating them. The CDR3 is 14 residues long. The V gene's germline CDR1 is SGHAT and CDR2 FQNNGV. This chain's CDR3 is CASSLGSREETQYF. In nucleotides, the CDR3 is TGTGCCAGCAGCCTCGGTTCCAGGGAAGAGACCCAGTACTTC.

The V gene is TRBV6-5, the J gene TRBJ1-1; D is perhaps TRBD1 (6 bases). Germline V lookup: CDR1 MNHEY, CDR2 SVGAGI. CDR3 length: 13 residues. V was trimmed by 6 bases and J by 1 base, leaving 9 bases between them. The CDR3 DNA sequence: TGTGCCAGCAGAGGGGACAAGAACACTGAAGCTTTCTTT. It yields the protein CASRGDKNTEAFF.

This clone has just one count. The V and J genes are TRBV7-9 and TRBJ2-7; D gene unclear. The V gene's germline CDR1 is SEHNR and CDR2 FQNEAQ (reference sequence). The CDR3 spans 13 residues. Trimming took off 1 base at V and 4 bases at J, with 8 bases between the two ends. For the CDR3, the DNA is TGTGCCAGCAGCTTAGTACAAGAATACGAGCAGTACTTC. The encoded protein is CASSLVQEYEQYF.

The V and J genes are TRBV9 and TRBJ1-3, with 7 bases aligning to TRBD1. Germline assignment: CDR1 SGDLS and CDR2 YYNGEE. The CDR3 is 15 residues long. With 3 bases clipped from V and 2 bases from J, the junction kept 5 bases outside the gene matches. CDR3 amino acids: CASSATGKAGNTIYF. The CDR3 nucleotides are TGTGCCAGCAGCGCGACAGGGAAGGCTGGAAACACCATATATTTT.

The gene calls are TRBV6-1 and TRBJ2-1; 16 bases are shared with TRBD2. Germline-derived CDR1 and CDR2 are MNHNS and SASEGT. The CDR3 runs to 19 residues. V lost 1 base and J lost 4; bases outside the gene matches: 7. In DNA form, the CDR3 reads TGTGCCAGCAGTGAAGAGGGACTAGCGGGAGGGCCTCGGTACAATGAGCAGTTCTTC. Amino acids: CASSEEGLAGGPRYNEQFF.

V and J are TRBV27 and TRBJ2-1, with D maybe TRBD2 (6 bases). The CDR3 spans 15 residues. CDR1 and CDR2 from the germline V gene are MNHEY and SMNVEV (reference sequence). V dropped 1 base and J dropped 7 bases, with 14 bases sitting between them. The CDR3 DNA follows: TGTGCCAGCAGTTTATGGGCGGGGAGCAGGAATGAGCAGTTCTTC. It is translated as CASSLWAGSRNEQFF.

CDR3: CASTSGNYGYTF. In nucleotides, the CDR3 is TGTGCCAGCACCTCAGGGAACTATGGCTACACCTTC. The gene calls are TRBV7-9 and TRBJ1-2; tentative D call: TRBD1 (5 bases). Germline CDR1 is SEHNR and CDR2 is FQNEAQ (reference sequence). Trimming cost V 7 bases and J 2 bases, with 8 bases left between them. The CDR3 contains 12 residues.

The V call is TRBV30, the J call TRBJ2-7; 7 bases line up with TRBD2. There are 15 residues in the CDR3. Germline V gene sequence: CDR1 GTSNPN, CDR2 SVGIG (reference sequence). J was trimmed by 3 bases and V by 1 base; bases with no gene match: 9. The CDR3 DNA follows: TGTGCCTGGAGTGGGGGAGGGTTAAGGTACTACGAGCAGTACTTC. Amino acid sequence: CAWSGGGLRYYEQYF.

The rearrangement links TRBV18 to TRBJ1-1; 7 positions match TRBD1. Germline V lookup: CDR1 KGHSH, CDR2 LQKENI. The CDR3 runs 14 residues. V dropped 11 bases and J dropped 1; count of bases not matched to a gene: 10. The CDR3 DNA reads as TGTGCCGTGATTGGGGACAGCCAGAACACTGAAGCTTTCTTT. This gives the protein CAVIGDSQNTEAFF.

This clone was seen a handful of times. The V call is TRBV9, the J call TRBJ1-2; 7 bases line up with TRBD1. CDR3 length equals 17 residues. CDR1 and CDR2 (germline): SGDLS, YYNGEE. The ends lost 3 bases at V and 4 bases at J; junction bases unmatched: 15. The CDR3 DNA reads TGTGCCAGCAGCGATTCTCCCCGACAGGGTAGATCCTATGGCTACACCTTC. It codes for CASSDSPRQGRSYGYTF. Using reference TRBV9 and TRBJ1-2 for the parts outside the CDR3, the full variable domain is DSGVTQTPKHLITATGQRVTLRCSPRSGDLSVYWYQQSLDQGLQFLIQYYNGEERAKGNILERFSAQQFPDLHSELNLSSLELGDSALYFCASSDSPRQGRSYGYTFGSGTRLTVV.

J is TRBJ2-1 and V is TRBV5-1; D is uncertain. The CDR3 has 15 amino acids. With 5 bases removed from V and 5 bases from J, the gap between germline ends came to 17 bases. In germline, CDR1 is SGHRS, CDR2 YFSETQ. The CDR3 DNA is TGCGCCAGCAGGCCTCTGCCGGGTCAGAACAATGAGCAGTTCTTC. Its translation is CASRPLPGQNNEQFF. Full variable domain (rest looked up from reference TRBV5-1 and TRBJ2-1): KAGVTQTPRYLIKTRGQQVTLSCSPISGHRSVSWYQQTPGQGLQFLFEYFSETQRNKGNFPGRFSGRQFSNSRSEMNVSTLELGDSALYLCASRPLPGQNNEQFFGPGTRLTVL.

The rearrangement uses TRBV18 and TRBJ2-1; 10 nucleotides align to TRBD2. This CDR3 has 15 amino acids. CDR1 and CDR2 from the germline V gene are KGHSH and LQKENI. V lost 3 bases to trimming and J lost 3 bases; unmatched junction nucleotides: 2. The CDR3 sequence: CASSPPSGGYNEQFF. The CDR3 DNA is TGTGCCAGCTCACCGCCTAGCGGGGGCTACAATGAGCAGTTCTTC. Variable domain in full (rest from reference TRBV18 and TRBJ2-1): NAGVMQNPRHLVRRRGQEARLRCSPMKGHSHVYWYRQLPEEGLKFMVYLQKENIIDESGMPKERFSAEFPKEGPSILRIQQVVRGDSAAYFCASSPPSGGYNEQFFGPGTRLTVL.

This chain links TRBV19 with TRBJ1-1, with 8 nucleotides matching TRBD1. This CDR3 is built from 14 residues. Germline CDR1 reads LNHDA; CDR2 reads SQIVND (reference sequence). V shed 5 bases and J 4 bases; nucleotides not matched to a gene: 6. CDR3 residues: CASSPGQGLTEAFF. The CDR3 DNA sequence: TGTGCCAGTAGTCCAGGACAGGGCCTCACTGAAGCTTTCTTT.

The V gene is TRBV7-3, the J gene TRBJ2-5; 8 nucleotides line up with TRBD1. Germline V lookup: CDR1 SGHTA, CDR2 FQGTGA. The trim removed 5 bases at V and 5 bases at J, leaving 10 bases unmatched. The CDR3 runs 15 residues. In nucleotides, the CDR3 is TGTGCCAGCAGCCTAGGGGGCAGGGGGCTTGAGACCCAGTACTTC. Encoded protein: CASSLGGRGLETQYF.

The chain uses TRBV18 and TRBJ2-2, with 7 bases matching TRBD1. Unmatched junction bases numbered 15, after V lost 2 bases and J lost 6 bases. CDR3 length: 18 amino acids. Germline-derived CDR1 and CDR2 are KGHSH and LQKENI. The CDR3 region has the DNA TGTGCCAGCTCACCAACCCTAGACAGGGAACGGAAATCCGGGGAGCTGTTTTTT. It encodes CASSPTLDRERKSGELFF. Looking up the rest from reference TRBV18 and TRBJ2-2 gives the full variable domain: NAGVMQNPRHLVRRRGQEARLRCSPMKGHSHVYWYRQLPEEGLKFMVYLQKENIIDESGMPKERFSAEFPKEGPSILRIQQVVRGDSAAYFCASSPTLDRERKSGELFFGEGSRLTVL.

This clone was seen only a few times. This chain links TRBV5-4 with TRBJ2-1, with TRBD2 matching 9 bases. CDR1 SGHNT and CDR2 YYREEE come from the germline V gene (reference sequence). Germline trimming cut 5 bases from V and 4 bases from J; bases unmatched to any gene: 7. CDR3 length: 15 residues. The CDR3 sequence: CASSRGLARYNEQFF. DNA of the CDR3: TGTGCCAGCAGTCGTGGACTAGCGCGGTACAATGAGCAGTTCTTC.

This clone was recorded once. The rearrangement joins TRBV7-8 to TRBJ1-2; TRBD1 matches at 7 bases. The germline gives CDR1 SGHVS, CDR2 FQNEAQ. This CDR3 comprises 15 residues. The junction had 5 bases not matched to a gene; V was cut back by 1 base and J by 3 bases. CDR3 nucleotide sequence: TGTGCCAGCAGCTTAGTCGCGGGACAGTACTATGGCTACACCTTC. The encoded protein is CASSLVAGQYYGYTF.

The J gene is TRBJ1-1, the V gene TRBV12-3 or TRBV12-4, with D possibly being TRBD1 (5 bases). The length of the CDR3 is 12 residues. V dropped 9 bases and J dropped 7 bases, with 15 bases sitting between them. The CDR3 bases are TGTGCCAGTTGGGGGGAGAGGTATGAAGCTTTCTTT. Protein: CASWGERYEAFF.

The chain uses TRBV7-8 and TRBJ1-1; 11 nucleotides agree with TRBD1. CDR1 and CDR2 from the germline V gene are SGHVS and FQNEAQ. The CDR3 is 16 amino acids. V lost 3 bases to trimming and J lost 1 base; unmatched junction nucleotides: 4. As DNA, the CDR3 is TGTGCCAGCAGCTTGGGACAGGGGGTGGGGAACACTGAAGCTTTCTTT. Protein sequence: CASSLGQGVGNTEAFF.

This clone has more than one count but fewer than ten. V gene TRBV2 combines with J gene TRBJ1-5, with TRBD1 as a possible D gene (5 bases). From germline, CDR1 is SNHLY and CDR2 FYNNEI. Trimming cost V 6 bases and J 3 bases, with 15 bases left between them. The CDR3 spans 15 residues. The CDR3 spells CASRGTRGVNQPQHF. The CDR3 DNA reads as TGTGCCAGCAGAGGTACTCGGGGGGTCAATCAGCCCCAGCATTTT.

The V and J genes are TRBV11-2 and TRBJ2-7; 10 positions agree with TRBD2. Germline CDR1 SGHAT, CDR2 FQNNGV. Trimming at V came to 5 bases and at J to 0 bases, leaving 13 bases not matched to a gene. The CDR3 covers 18 residues. The CDR3 reads CASSHPLAGDLSSYEQYF. CDR3 DNA sequence: TGTGCCAGCAGCCACCCCCTAGCGGGAGACTTAAGCTCCTACGAGCAGTACTTC. The full variable domain, with the rest looked up from reference TRBV11-2 and TRBJ2-7, is EAGVAQSPRYKIIEKRQSVAFWCNPISGHATLYWYQQILGQGPKLLIQFQNNGVVDDSQLPKDRFSAERLKGVDSTLKIQPAKLEDSAVYLCASSHPLAGDLSSYEQYFGPGTRLTVT.

The gene calls are TRBV6-5 and TRBJ1-3; 8 bases align to TRBD1. Trimming at V came to 2 bases and at J to 4 bases, leaving 4 bases not matched to a gene. The CDR3 has 15 amino acids. Germline loops: CDR1 MNHEY, CDR2 SVGAGI. CDR3 sequence reads: CASSYGRTGGNTIYF. The CDR3, as DNA: TGTGCCAGCAGTTACGGCCGGACAGGGGGAAACACCATATATTTT.

This rearrangement joins TRBV6-2 or TRBV6-3 to TRBJ2-3, with 7 bases matching TRBD2. This CDR3 has 15 amino acids. CDR1 is MNHEY, CDR2 SVGEGT, per germline. The J segment lost 5 bases and the V segment lost 3 bases, leaving 8 bases of the junction unmatched. DNA of the CDR3: TGTGCCAGCAGTTATCCTGTCACGGGGGGAGATACGCAGTATTTT. Translation gives CASSYPVTGGDTQYF.

The genes are TRBV7-3 and TRBJ2-2; possible D gene TRBD1, 6 bases. Trimming removed 5 bases at V and 5 bases at J, with 18 bases between. The CDR3 contains 16 residues. The germline V gene has CDR1 SGHTA and CDR2 FQGTGA. CDR3 loop: CASSPHKIQGTGELFF. DNA of the CDR3: TGTGCCAGCAGCCCACACAAAATCCAGGGGACCGGGGAGCTGTTTTTT. Drawing the rest from reference TRBV7-3 and TRBJ2-2, the complete variable domain is GAGVSQTPSNKVTEKGKYVELRCDPISGHTALYWYRQSLGQGPEFLIYFQGTGAADDSGLPNDRFFAVRPEGSVSTLKIQRTERGDSAVYLCASSPHKIQGTGELFFGEGSRLTVL.